This TCR beta chain comes out of a study of glioma-infiltrating T cells after dendritic cell vaccination. Study in general: Three intradermal dendritic cell vaccine injections were given every two weeks.

The CDR3 is made up of 14 amino acids. CDR1 MNHEY and CDR2 SMNVEV come from the germline V gene (reference sequence). The V gene lost 3 bases and the J gene lost 0 bases, with 9 bases spanning the gap. The PCR used 60 V beta and 13 J beta primers. The protocol was immunoSEQ multiplex PCR, while the TCRdb copy is restricted to in-frame clones and leaves out a portion. The table has 100,000 or so clones, just over 85% seen once; the top ten hold 15% to 18%. The chain carries TRBV27 and TRBJ2-7, with D unclear. This material consisted of blood, taken before dendritic cell vaccination. This sequence was found in a human donor with glioblastoma. In DNA form, the CDR3 reads TGTGCCAGCAGTTTGGCCAGAAGCTCCTACGAGCAGTACTTC. Translating it yields CASSLARSSYEQYF.